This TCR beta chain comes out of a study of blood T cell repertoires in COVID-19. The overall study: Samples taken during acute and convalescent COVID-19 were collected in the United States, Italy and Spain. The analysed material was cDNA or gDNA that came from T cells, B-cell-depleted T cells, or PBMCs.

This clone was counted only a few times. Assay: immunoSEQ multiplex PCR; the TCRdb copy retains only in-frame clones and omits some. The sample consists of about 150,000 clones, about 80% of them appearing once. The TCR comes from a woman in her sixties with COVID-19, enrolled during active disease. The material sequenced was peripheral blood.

CDR3 coding DNA: TGTGCCACCAGTGTCAACGGACAGGGTAGACAGCCCCAGCATTTT. Translating it yields CATSVNGQGRQPQHF. The chain combines TRBV24-1 with TRBJ1-5; TRBD1 aligns across 8 bases. V was pared by 5 bases and J by 7 bases, with 9 bases of the junction left unmatched. CDR1 KGHDR and CDR2 SFDVKD come from the germline V gene. The CDR3 runs to 15 residues.